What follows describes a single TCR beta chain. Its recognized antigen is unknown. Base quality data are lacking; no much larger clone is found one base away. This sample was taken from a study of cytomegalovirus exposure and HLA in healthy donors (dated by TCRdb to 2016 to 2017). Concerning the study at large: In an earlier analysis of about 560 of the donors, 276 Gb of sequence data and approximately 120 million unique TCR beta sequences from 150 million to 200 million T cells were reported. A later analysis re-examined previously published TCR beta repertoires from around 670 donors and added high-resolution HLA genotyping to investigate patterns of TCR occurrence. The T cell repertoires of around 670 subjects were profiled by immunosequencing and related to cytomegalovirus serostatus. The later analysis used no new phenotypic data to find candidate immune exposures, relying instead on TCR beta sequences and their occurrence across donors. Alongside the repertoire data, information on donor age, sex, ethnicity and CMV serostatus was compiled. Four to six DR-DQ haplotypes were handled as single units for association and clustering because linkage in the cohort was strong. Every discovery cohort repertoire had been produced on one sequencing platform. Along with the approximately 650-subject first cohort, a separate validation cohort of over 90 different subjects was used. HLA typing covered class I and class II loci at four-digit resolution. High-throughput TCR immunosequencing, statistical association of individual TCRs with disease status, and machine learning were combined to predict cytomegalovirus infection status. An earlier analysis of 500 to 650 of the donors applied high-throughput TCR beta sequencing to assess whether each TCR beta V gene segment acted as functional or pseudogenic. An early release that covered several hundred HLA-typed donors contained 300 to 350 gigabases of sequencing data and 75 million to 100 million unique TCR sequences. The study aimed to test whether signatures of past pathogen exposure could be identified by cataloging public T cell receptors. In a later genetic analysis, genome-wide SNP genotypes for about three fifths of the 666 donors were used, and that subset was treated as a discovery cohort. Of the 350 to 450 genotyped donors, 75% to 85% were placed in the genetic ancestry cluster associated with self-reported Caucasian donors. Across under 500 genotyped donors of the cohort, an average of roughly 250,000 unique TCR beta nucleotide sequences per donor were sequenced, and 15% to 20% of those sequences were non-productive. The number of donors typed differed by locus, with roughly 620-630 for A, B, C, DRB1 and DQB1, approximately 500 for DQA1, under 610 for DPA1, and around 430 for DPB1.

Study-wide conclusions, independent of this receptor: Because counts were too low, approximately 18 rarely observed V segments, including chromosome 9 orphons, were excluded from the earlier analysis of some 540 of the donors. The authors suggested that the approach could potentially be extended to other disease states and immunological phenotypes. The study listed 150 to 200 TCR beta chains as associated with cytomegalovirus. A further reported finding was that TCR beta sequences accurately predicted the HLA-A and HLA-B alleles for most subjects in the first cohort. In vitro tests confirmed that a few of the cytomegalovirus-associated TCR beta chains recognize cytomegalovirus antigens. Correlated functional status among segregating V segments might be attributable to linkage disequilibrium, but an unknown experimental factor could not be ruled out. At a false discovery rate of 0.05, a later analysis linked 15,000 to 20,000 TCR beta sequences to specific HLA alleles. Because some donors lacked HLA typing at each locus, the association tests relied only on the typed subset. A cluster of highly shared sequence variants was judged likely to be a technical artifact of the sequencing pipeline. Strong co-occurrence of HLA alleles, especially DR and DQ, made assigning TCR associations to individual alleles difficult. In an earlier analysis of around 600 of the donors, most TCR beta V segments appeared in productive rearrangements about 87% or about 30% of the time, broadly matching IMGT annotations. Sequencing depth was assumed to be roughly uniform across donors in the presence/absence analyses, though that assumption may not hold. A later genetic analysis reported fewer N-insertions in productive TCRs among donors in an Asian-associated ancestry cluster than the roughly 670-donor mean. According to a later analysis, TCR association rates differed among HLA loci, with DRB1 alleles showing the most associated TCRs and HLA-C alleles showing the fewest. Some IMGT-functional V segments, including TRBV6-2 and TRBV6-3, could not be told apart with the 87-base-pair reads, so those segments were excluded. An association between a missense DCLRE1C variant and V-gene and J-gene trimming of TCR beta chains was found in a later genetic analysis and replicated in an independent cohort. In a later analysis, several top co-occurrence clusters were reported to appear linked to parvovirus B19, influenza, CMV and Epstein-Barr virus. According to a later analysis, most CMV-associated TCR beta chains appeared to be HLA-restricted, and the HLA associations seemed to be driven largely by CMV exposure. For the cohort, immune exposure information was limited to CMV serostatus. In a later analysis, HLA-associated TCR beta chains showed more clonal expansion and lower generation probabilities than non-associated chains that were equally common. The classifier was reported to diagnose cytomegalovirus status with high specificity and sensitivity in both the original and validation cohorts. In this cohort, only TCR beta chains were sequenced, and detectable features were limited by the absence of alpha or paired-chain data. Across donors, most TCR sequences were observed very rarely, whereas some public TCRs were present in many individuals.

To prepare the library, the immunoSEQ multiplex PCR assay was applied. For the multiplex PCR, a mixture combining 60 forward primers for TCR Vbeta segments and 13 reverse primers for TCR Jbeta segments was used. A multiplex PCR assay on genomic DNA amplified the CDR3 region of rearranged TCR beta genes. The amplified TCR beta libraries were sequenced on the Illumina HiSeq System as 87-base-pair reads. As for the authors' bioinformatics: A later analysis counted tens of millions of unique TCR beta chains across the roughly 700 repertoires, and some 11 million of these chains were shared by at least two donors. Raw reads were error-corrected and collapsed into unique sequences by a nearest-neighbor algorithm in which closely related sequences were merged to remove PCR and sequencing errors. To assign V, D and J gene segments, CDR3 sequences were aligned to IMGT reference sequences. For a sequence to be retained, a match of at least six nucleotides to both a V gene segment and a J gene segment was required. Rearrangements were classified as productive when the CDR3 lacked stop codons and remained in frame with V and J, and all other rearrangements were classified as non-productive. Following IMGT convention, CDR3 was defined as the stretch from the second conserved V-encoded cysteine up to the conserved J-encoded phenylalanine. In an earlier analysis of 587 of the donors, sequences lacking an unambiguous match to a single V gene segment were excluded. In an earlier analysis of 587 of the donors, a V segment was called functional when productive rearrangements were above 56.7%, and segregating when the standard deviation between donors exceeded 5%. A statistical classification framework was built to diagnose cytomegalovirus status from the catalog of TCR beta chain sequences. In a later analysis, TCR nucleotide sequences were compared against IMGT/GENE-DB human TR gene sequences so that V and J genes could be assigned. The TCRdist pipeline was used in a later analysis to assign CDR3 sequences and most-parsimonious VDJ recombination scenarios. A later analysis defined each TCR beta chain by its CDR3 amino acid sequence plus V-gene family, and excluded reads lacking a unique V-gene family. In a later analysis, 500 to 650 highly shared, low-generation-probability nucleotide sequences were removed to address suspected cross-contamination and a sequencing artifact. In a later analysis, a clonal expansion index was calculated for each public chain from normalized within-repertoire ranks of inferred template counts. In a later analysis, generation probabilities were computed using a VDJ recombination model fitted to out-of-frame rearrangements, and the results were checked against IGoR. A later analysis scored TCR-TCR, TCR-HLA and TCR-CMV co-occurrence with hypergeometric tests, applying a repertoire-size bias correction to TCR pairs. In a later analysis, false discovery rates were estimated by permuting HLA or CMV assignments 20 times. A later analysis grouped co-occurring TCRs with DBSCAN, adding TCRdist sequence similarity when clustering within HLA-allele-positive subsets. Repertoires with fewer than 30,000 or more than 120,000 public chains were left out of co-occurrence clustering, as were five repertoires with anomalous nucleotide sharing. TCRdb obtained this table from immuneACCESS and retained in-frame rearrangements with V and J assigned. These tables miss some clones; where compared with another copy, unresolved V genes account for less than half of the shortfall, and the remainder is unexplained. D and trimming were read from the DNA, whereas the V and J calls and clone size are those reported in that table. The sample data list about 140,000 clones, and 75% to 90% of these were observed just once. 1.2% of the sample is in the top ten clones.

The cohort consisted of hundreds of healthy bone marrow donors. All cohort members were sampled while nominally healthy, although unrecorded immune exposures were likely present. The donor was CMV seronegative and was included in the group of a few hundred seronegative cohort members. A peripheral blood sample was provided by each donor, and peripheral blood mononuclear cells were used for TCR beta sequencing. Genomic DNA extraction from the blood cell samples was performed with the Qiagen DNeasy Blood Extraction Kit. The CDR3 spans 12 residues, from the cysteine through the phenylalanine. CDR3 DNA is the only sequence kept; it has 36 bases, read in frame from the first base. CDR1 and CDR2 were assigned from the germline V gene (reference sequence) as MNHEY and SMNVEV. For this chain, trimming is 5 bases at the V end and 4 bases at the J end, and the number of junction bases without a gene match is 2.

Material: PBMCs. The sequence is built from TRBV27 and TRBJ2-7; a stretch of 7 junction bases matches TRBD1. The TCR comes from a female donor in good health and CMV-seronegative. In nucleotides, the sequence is TGTGCCAGCAGTGCAGGGGGATACGAGCAGTACTTC. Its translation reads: CASSAGGYEQYF.